The clone carrying this T cell receptor (beta chain) is a singleton in its sample. The target antigen is unknown. TCRdb's table, derived via immunoSEQ multiplex PCR, lists solely in-frame clones and lacks some. The table records 20,000 to 25,000 clones, about 88% of them present only once. This specimen comes from a study of OX40 agonist ivuxolimab in advanced cancers. Study-level background: Males comprised around four fifths of the group, whose mean age was approximately 61 years (range 23 to 79). Overall study findings and caveats: Antigen specificity was not determined for the expanded peripheral T cells. Among the least clonally expanded were partial responders at 0.1-3.0 mg/kg.

The sample consisted of CD4+ or CD8+ T cells sorted from blood, taken in a trial of the OX40 agonist ivuxolimab. The receptor was derived from an adult with an advanced solid tumor such as melanoma, head and neck, liver or kidney cancer.

CDR3 DNA: TGTGCCAGCAGCTTAGCCAGGGAAGGCTACAATGAGCAGTTCTTC. Protein: CASSLAREGYNEQFF. V usage is TRBV7-9 and J usage is TRBJ2-1, with TRBD1 as a possible D gene (5 bases). This CDR3 is built from 15 residues. Germline assignment: CDR1 SEHNR and CDR2 FQNEAQ (reference sequence). V was shortened by 0 bases and J by 3 bases, with 9 bases between the two germline ends. Supplemented by reference TRBV7-9 and TRBJ2-1, the full variable domain reads DTGVSQNPRHKITKRGQNVTFRCDPISEHNRLYWYRQTLGQGPEFLTYFQNEAQLEKSRLLSDRFSAERPKGSFSTLEIQRTEQGDSAMYLCASSLAREGYNEQFFGPGTRLTVL.